This T cell receptor beta chain was identified during a study of shared clonotypes between healthy human individuals. V lost 2 bases, J lost 0 bases, and 3 bases stayed unmatched. The V gene's germline CDR1 is SEHNR and CDR2 FQNEAQ (reference sequence). The CDR3 has 15 amino acids. Clones were read by immunoSEQ multiplex PCR, and TCRdb kept only the in-frame ones, dropping some. Among approximately 2.4 million clones listed, more than 90% were seen once. Partitioning of CD4+ cells yielded a CD45RA+ naive subset and a CD45RA-negative memory subset. As for this clone: The antigen is not known.

Study-level points and caveats: Some clonotypes were shared by all four sorted-subset donors, while others were not shared. The non-shared ones had lower generation probabilities than the shared ones. Genetic and exposure-history diversity was limited by the few donors. The study found roughly 5% of naive CD4 clonotypes shared across four donors.

V is TRBV7-9 and J is TRBJ1-1; 7 nucleotides agree with TRBD1. Sequencing input: naive CD4+ T cells sorted from blood. Documented subset: CD45RA+ positively selected. The receptor's source is a man in his late teens or twenties in good health. CDR3: CASSLTGTVNTEAFF. The CDR3 DNA sequence: TGTGCCAGCAGCTTAACCGGGACAGTGAACACTGAAGCTTTCTTT.